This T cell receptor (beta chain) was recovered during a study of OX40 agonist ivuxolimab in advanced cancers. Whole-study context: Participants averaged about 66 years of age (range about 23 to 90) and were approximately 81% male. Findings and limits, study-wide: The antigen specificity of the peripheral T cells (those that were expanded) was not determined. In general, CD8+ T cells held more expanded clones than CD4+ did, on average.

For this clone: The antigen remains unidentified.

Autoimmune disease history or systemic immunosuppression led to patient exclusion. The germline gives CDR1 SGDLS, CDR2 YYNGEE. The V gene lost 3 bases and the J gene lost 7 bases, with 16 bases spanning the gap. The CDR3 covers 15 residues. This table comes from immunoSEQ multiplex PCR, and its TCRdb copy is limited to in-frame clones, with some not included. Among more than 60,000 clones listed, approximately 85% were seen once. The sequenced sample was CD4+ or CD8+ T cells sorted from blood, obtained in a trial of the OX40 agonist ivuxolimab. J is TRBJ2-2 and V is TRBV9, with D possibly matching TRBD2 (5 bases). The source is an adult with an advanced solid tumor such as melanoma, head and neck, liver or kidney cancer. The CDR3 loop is CASSASPRTDGELFF. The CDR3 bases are TGTGCCAGCAGCGCCTCGCCCCGGACTGACGGGGAGCTGTTTTTT.